The next 28 T cell receptor beta chains were all read from a single sample in a study of cytomegalovirus exposure and HLA in healthy donors. The PCR had 60 Vbeta and 13 Jbeta primers. The table came from immunoSEQ multiplex PCR; TCRdb's copy has only in-frame clones and leaves some out. Altogether about 210,000 clones are present, about 79% being singletons, with the ten largest covering about 1.7%. The specimen sequenced was PBMCs. These receptors were taken from a male donor in good health and CMV-seronegative.

J is TRBJ1-5 and V is TRBV28, with D uncertain. Trimming left V 2 bases short and J 2 bases short, with 10 bases between. The germline V gene encodes CDR1 MDHEN and CDR2 SYDVKM. The CDR3 sequence is 15 residues long. DNA for the CDR3: TGTGCCAGCAGTTTAGTAGGGAGGGGCAATCAGCCCCAGCATTTT. This sequence encodes CASSLVGRGNQPQHF.

This clone was recorded once. V and J are TRBV7-3 and TRBJ1-2, with 8 bases fitting TRBD1. Germline CDR1 SGHTA, CDR2 FQGTGA. The CDR3 covers 14 residues. The V and J ends lost 5 bases and 1 base, in that order; junction bases with no gene match: 3. This CDR3 reads CASSKGQGNYGYTF. The CDR3 bases are TGTGCCAGCAGCAAAGGACAGGGTAACTATGGCTACACCTTC.

The V and J genes are TRBV15 and TRBJ1-1; weak D call: TRBD1 (5 bases). Trimming pared 7 bases from V and 1 base from J, leaving 10 bases between. This CDR3 comprises 13 residues. CDR1 LNHNV and CDR2 YYDKDF come from the germline V gene (reference sequence). The CDR3 protein is CATTSGGNTEAFF. As DNA, the CDR3 is TGTGCCACCACTTCGGGGGGGAACACTGAAGCTTTCTTT.

This clone was seen more than once but under ten times. This chain links TRBV6-5 with TRBJ1-1; 9 nucleotides match TRBD1. CDR3 length: 13 amino acids. V was pared by 6 bases and J by 5 bases, with 4 bases of the junction left unmatched. The germline V gene has CDR1 MNHEY and CDR2 SVGAGI. The CDR3 DNA reads TGTGCCAGCAGGGAGACAGGGGGGACTGAAGCTTTCTTT. Translating it yields CASRETGGTEAFF.

The chain recombines TRBV4-2 with TRBJ2-3; D is perhaps TRBD2 (5 bases). The CDR3 loop spans 16 amino acids. V lost 1 base and J 0 bases, leaving 11 bases between the germline ends. Per germline, CDR1 LGHNA and CDR2 YNFKEQ. The CDR3 reads CASSQVVGVSTDTQYF. CDR3 in DNA: TGTGCCAGCAGCCAAGTGGTCGGGGTTAGCACAGATACGCAGTATTTT.

V and J are TRBV9 and TRBJ1-2, with D uncertain. The CDR3 sequence is 14 residues long. Germline loops: CDR1 SGDLS, CDR2 YYNGEE. Between the trimmed V and J ends, which lost 4 bases and 6 bases, there was a span of 16 bases. The CDR3 coding sequence is TGTGCCAGCAGCCCCCGGGAACATACTAATGGCTACACCTTC. It translates to CASSPREHTNGYTF.

The chain uses TRBV19 and TRBJ1-2; D uncertain. V dropped 2 bases and J dropped 2 bases, with 9 bases sitting between them. Germline CDR1 and CDR2: LNHDA and SQIVND (reference sequence). The CDR3 loop spans 14 amino acids. CDR3 amino acids: CASSILAGNYGYTF. The CDR3 region has the DNA TGTGCCAGTAGTATATTGGCGGGGAACTATGGCTACACCTTC.

The CDR3 coding sequence is TGTGCCAGCAGCTGGACAGGGAACACTGAAGCTTTCTTT. Translated: CASSWTGNTEAFF. The J gene is TRBJ1-1, the V gene TRBV7-2; TRBD1 matches 7 bases. V gave up 4 bases and J gave up 1 base; unmatched junction bases: 0. This CDR3 region has 13 residues. Germline V gives CDR1 SGHTA, CDR2 FQGNSA.

The chain employs TRBV14 and TRBJ2-7; D gene uncertain. The CDR3 is made up of 13 amino acids. Germline values: CDR1 SGHDN, CDR2 FVKESK. V lost 0 bases and J lost 6, with 9 bases in between. The CDR3 nucleotides are TGTGCCAGCAGCCAAGATCAGGTTGGCGAGCAGTACTTC. Protein: CASSQDQVGEQYF.

This chain connects TRBV7-2 to TRBJ2-7; a possible D gene is TRBD2 (6 bases). V was cut by 1 base and J by 6 bases, with 16 bases left in between. CDR3 length: 15 residues. Germline CDR1 reads SGHTA; CDR2 reads FQGNSA. The CDR3 here is CASSLDRASAGEQYF. CDR3 nucleotide sequence: TGTGCCAGCAGCTTAGATAGGGCTAGCGCTGGCGAGCAGTACTTC.

The V gene is TRBV7-9, the J gene TRBJ2-5; 7 positions agree with TRBD2. Trimming took 2 bases from V and 3 from J; bases not matched to a gene: 6. CDR3 size: 15 residues. Germline-derived CDR1 and CDR2 are SEHNR and FQNEAQ (reference sequence). The CDR3 is CASSLLSGREETQYF. The CDR3 DNA sequence: TGTGCCAGCAGCTTACTCTCGGGGAGGGAAGAGACCCAGTACTTC.

In regard to this clone: One end of the junction varies from germline; a read error may be responsible. This sequence joins TRBV7-8 and TRBJ1-2, with 8 positions matching TRBD1. Germline V gives CDR1 SGHVS, CDR2 FQNEAQ. The CDR3 contains 14 residues. In nucleotides, the CDR3 is TGTGCCAGCAGCTTGACAGGGGAGTACTACGGCTACACCTTC. Its translation: CASSLTGEYYGYTF.

V usage is TRBV6-4 and J usage is TRBJ2-2; a possible D gene is TRBD1 (5 bases). The V end lost 2 bases, the J end lost 5 bases, and 9 bases lay between the germline ends. CDR1 and CDR2 from the germline V gene are MRHNA and SNTAGT. CDR3 length equals 14 residues. CDR3 sequence reads: CASSDRGETGELFF. The CDR3 DNA reads TGTGCCAGCAGTGACAGGGGTGAAACCGGGGAGCTGTTTTTT.

V is TRBV6-6 and J is TRBJ2-1; 7 bases map to TRBD2. Germline assignment: CDR1 MNHNY and CDR2 SVGAGI (reference sequence). The CDR3 is 12 residues long. The CDR3 spells CASGTTANEQFF. The DNA for the CDR3 is TGTGCGAGCGGGACTACCGCCAATGAGCAGTTCTTC.

This clone was seen only a few times. This chain connects TRBV5-1 to TRBJ1-1; perhaps TRBD1 as D (6 bases). Germline CDR1 SGHRS, CDR2 YFSETQ. Deletions cut 4 bases from V and 0 bases from J, with 13 bases between. The CDR3 has 15 residues. As DNA, the CDR3 is TGCGCCAGCAGCGCAGGGGCACCCTTGAACACTGAAGCTTTCTTT. It encodes CASSAGAPLNTEAFF. The whole variable domain, remainder taken from reference TRBV5-1 and TRBJ1-1, is KAGVTQTPRYLIKTRGQQVTLSCSPISGHRSVSWYQQTPGQGLQFLFEYFSETQRNKGNFPGRFSGRQFSNSRSEMNVSTLELGDSALYLCASSAGAPLNTEAFFGQGTRLTVV.

This clone has just one count. This chain connects TRBV6-5 to TRBJ2-1; TRBD1 is a possible D gene (5 bases). With 4 bases removed from V and 6 bases from J, the gap between germline ends came to 10 bases. Germline V CDR1 and CDR2: MNHEY, SVGAGI. This CDR3 contains 13 residues. The CDR3 loop reads CASSLGRFNEQFF. CDR3 in DNA: TGTGCCAGCAGTTTGGGGCGGTTCAATGAGCAGTTCTTC.

This chain joins TRBV29-1 and TRBJ2-7, with D maybe TRBD2 (6 bases). The CDR3 spans 16 residues. The V gene's germline CDR1 is SQVTM and CDR2 ANQGSEA. Trimming removed 4 bases at V and 2 bases at J, with 21 bases between. As DNA, the CDR3 is TGCAGCGTTGGTAGTGGTAGGAGGGAACTTACCTACGAGCAGTACTTC. Translated, it gives CSVGSGRRELTYEQYF.

The rearrangement links TRBV23-1 to TRBJ2-1; 9 nucleotides align to TRBD2. TRBV23-1 is an open reading frame, and its role is uncertain. The CDR3 totals 18 residues. With V trimmed by 0 bases and J by 8 bases, 14 bases remained unmatched. CDR3 sequence (DNA): TGCGCCAGCAGTCAATCGCCCCCCGCGGGGGGGCATTGGGATGAGCAGTTCTTC. Encoded protein: CASSQSPPAGGHWDEQFF.

The chain combines TRBV11-3 with TRBJ2-7, with D perhaps matching TRBD1 (7 bases). CDR1 is SGHNT, CDR2 YENEEA, per germline. V dropped 5 bases and J dropped 2 bases, with 16 bases sitting between them. The CDR3 extends over 15 amino acids. CDR3 protein: CASSPGGTDTYEQYF. As DNA, the CDR3 is TGTGCCAGCAGCCCAGGAGGGACAGACACCTACGAGCAGTACTTC.

This clone was counted only a few times. This chain links TRBV7-8 with TRBJ1-4, with D unclear. Looked up from germline, CDR1 is SGHVS and CDR2 is FQNEAQ. This CDR3 comprises 15 residues. The V and J ends lost 3 bases and 6 bases respectively, with 14 bases between them. The CDR3 region has the DNA TGTGCCAGCAGCTTCGCGGGAAGACCTGATGAAAAACTGTTTTTT. It is translated as CASSFAGRPDEKLFF.

The chain joins TRBV7-9 to TRBJ2-2, with 14 bases aligning to TRBD2. With 3 bases clipped from V and 4 bases from J, the junction kept 4 bases outside the gene matches. CDR3 length: 17 residues. Germline V gene lookup returns CDR1 SEHNR and CDR2 FQNEAQ (reference sequence). The DNA for the CDR3 is TGTGCCAGCAGCTTTGGGACTAGCGGGGGTTTCACCGGGGAGCTGTTTTTT. This sequence encodes CASSFGTSGGFTGELFF. Full variable domain (missing parts from reference TRBV7-9 and TRBJ2-2): DTGVSQNPRHKITKRGQNVTFRCDPISEHNRLYWYRQTLGQGPEFLTYFQNEAQLEKSRLLSDRFSAERPKGSFSTLEIQRTEQGDSAMYLCASSFGTSGGFTGELFFGEGSRLTVL.

This rearrangement joins TRBV7-9 to TRBJ1-1; D gene unclear. The V end was cut by 11 bases, the J end by 0 bases, with 7 bases between. Germline loops: CDR1 SEHNR, CDR2 FQNEAQ (reference sequence). The CDR3 runs to 11 residues. This CDR3 is CAGGVNTEAFF. The CDR3, as DNA: TGTGCCGGCGGGGTGAACACTGAAGCTTTCTTT.

The CDR3 DNA sequence: TGTGCCAGCAGACCCATAGCGGGGGCCCTCTCCTACGAGCAGTACTTC. This sequence encodes CASRPIAGALSYEQYF. V gene TRBV28 combines with J gene TRBJ2-7; 9 bases line up with TRBD2. The germline gives CDR1 MDHEN, CDR2 SYDVKM. This CDR3 spans 16 amino acids. V lost 6 bases to trimming and J lost 0 bases; unmatched junction nucleotides: 9.

This rearrangement joins TRBV7-2 to TRBJ2-1; possible D gene TRBD2, 5 bases. The CDR3 is 16 amino acids. Germline V CDR1 and CDR2: SGHTA, FQGNSA. V dropped 1 base and J dropped 2 bases, with 12 bases sitting between them. The CDR3 DNA reads TGTGCCAGCAGCTTAGAGGGCCGGGGAACCTACAATGAGCAGTTCTTC. Translated, it gives CASSLEGRGTYNEQFF.

The rearrangement uses TRBV4-3 and TRBJ2-7, with 10 bases fitting TRBD1. This CDR3 has 15 residues. V gave up 4 bases and J gave up 4 bases; unmatched junction bases: 7. CDR1 LGHNA and CDR2 YSLEER come from the germline V gene. CDR3 loop: CASSPDRGLLYEQYF. CDR3 DNA sequence: TGCGCCAGCAGCCCCGACAGGGGGCTTTTGTACGAGCAGTACTTC.

This clone was found once. J is TRBJ2-5 and V is TRBV15; 11 nucleotides match TRBD2. Germline V gene sequence: CDR1 LNHNV, CDR2 YYDKDF (reference sequence). Germline trimming cut 3 bases from V and 5 bases from J; bases unmatched to any gene: 17. The CDR3 consists of 19 residues. DNA for the CDR3: TGTGCCACCAGCAGGAGTGCCCCAGGGCTAGCGGGGGGACTGGAGACCCAGTACTTC. It specifies CATSRSAPGLAGGLETQYF.

J is TRBJ2-1 and V is TRBV18; 8 nucleotides agree with TRBD2. J gave up 0 bases and V 5 bases, and 6 bases lay outside the gene matches. The V gene's germline CDR1 is KGHSH and CDR2 LQKENI. CDR3 size: 16 residues. CDR3 amino acids: CASSNSGDSSYNEQFF. Written as DNA, the CDR3 is TGTGCCAGCTCAAATAGCGGGGATAGCTCCTACAATGAGCAGTTCTTC.

CDR3 amino acids: CASSLGQGIQETQYF. CDR3 DNA: TGTGCCAGCAGTTTAGGACAGGGCATCCAAGAGACCCAGTACTTC. The gene calls are TRBV6-8 and TRBJ2-5; 8 bases agree with TRBD1. The CDR3 runs to 15 residues. Trimming at V came to 4 bases and at J to 1 base, leaving 5 bases not matched to a gene. From germline, CDR1 is MNHGY and CDR2 SAAAGT.